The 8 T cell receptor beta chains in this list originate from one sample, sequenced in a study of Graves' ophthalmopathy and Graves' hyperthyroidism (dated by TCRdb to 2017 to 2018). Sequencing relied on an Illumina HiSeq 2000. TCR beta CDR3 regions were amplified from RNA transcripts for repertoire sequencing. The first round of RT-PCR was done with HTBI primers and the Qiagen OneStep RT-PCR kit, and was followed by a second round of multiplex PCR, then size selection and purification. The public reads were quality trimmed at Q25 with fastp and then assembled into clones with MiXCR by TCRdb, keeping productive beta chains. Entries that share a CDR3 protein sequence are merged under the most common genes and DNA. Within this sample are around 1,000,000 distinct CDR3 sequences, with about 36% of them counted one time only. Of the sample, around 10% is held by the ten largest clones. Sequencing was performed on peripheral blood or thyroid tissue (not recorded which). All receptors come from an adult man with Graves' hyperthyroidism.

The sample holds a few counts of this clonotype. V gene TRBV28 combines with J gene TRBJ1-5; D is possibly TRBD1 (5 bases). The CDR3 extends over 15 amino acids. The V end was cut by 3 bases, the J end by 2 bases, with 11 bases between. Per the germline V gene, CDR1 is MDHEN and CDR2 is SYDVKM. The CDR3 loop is CASSFSRARNQPQHF. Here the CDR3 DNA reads TGTGCCAGCAGTTTTTCCAGGGCCCGCAATCAGCCCCAGCATTTT.

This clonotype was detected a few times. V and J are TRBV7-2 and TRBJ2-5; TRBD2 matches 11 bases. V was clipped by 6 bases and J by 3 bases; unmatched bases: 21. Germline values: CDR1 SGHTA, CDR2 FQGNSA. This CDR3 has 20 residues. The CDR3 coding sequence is TGTGCCAGCAGTTACGTCCGCCCGGGACTAGCGGAGAGGGGGGAAGAGACCCAGTACTTC. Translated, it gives CASSYVRPGLAERGEETQYF.

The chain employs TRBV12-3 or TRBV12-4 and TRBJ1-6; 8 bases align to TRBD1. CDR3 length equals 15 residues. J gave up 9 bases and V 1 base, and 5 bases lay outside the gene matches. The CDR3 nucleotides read TGTGCCAGCAGTTTAGATCCGACAGGGGCTTCACCCCTCCACTTT. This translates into CASSLDPTGASPLHF.

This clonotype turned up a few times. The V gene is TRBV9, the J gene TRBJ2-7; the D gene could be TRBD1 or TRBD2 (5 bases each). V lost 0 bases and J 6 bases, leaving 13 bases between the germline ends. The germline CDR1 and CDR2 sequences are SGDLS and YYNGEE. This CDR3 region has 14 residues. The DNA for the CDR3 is TGTGCCAGCAGCGTAGCTCCGGGGCCAGTCGAGCAGTACTTC. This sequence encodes CASSVAPGPVEQYF.

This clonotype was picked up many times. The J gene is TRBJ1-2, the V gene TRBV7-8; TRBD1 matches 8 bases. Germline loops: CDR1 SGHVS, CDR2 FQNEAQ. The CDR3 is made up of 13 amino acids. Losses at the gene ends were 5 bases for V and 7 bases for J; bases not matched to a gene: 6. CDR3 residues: CASSHPDRGGYTF. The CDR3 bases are TGTGCCAGCAGCCACCCTGACAGGGGTGGCTACACCTTC. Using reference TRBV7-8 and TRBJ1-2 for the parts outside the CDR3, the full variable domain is GAGVSQSPRYKVAKRGQDVALRCDPISGHVSLFWYQQALGQGPEFLTYFQNEAQLDKSGLPSDRFFAERPEGSVSTLKIQRTQQEDSAVYLCASSHPDRGGYTFGSGTRLTVV.

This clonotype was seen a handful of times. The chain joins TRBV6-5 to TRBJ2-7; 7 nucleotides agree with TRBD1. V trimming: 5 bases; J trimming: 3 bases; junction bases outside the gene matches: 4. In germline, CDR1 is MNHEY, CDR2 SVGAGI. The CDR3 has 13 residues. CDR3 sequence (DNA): TGTGCCAGCAGTAGGACAGGTTTCTACGAGCAGTACTTC. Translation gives CASSRTGFYEQYF.

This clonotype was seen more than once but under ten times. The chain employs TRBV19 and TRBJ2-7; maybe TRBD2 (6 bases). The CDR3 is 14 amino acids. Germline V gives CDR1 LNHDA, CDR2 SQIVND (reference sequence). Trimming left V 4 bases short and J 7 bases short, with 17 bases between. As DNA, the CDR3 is TGTGCCAGTAGTAGGCGACTAGTCGTGGAAGAGCAGTACTTC. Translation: CASSRRLVVEEQYF.

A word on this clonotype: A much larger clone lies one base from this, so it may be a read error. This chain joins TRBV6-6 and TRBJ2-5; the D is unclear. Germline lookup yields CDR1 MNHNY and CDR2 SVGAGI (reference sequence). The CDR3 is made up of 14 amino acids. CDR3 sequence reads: CASSYYRRQGTQYF. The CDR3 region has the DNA TGTGCCAGCAGTTATTATCGACGGCAAGGGACCCAGTACTTC.